The 11 T cell receptor beta chains below were found in one sample sequenced in a study of T cell responses to AZD1222 COVID-19 vaccine. Assay: immunoSEQ multiplex PCR; the TCRdb copy retains only in-frame clones and omits some. Seen here are some 130,000 clones, over 75% observed once, and the top ten hold around 20%. Source: peripheral blood, taken on day 0 of AZD1222 vaccination. These receptors all come from an adult in good health.

The chain combines TRBV19 with TRBJ2-4; D assignment may be TRBD1 or TRBD2 (5 bases each). This CDR3 contains 14 residues. Trimming left V 6 bases short and J 7 bases short, with 16 bases between. From germline, CDR1 is LNHDA and CDR2 SQIVND (reference sequence). The CDR3 is CASSFPGPQNIQYF. In nucleotides, the CDR3 is TGTGCCAGTAGCTTCCCGGGACCGCAGAACATTCAGTACTTC.

J is TRBJ1-2 and V is TRBV27; 7 bases map to TRBD1. Per the germline V gene, CDR1 is MNHEY and CDR2 is SMNVEV (reference sequence). The CDR3 runs 12 residues. V trimming: 8 bases; J trimming: 8 bases; junction bases outside the gene matches: 8. Here the CDR3 reads CASSTGVGGYTF. The CDR3 DNA sequence: TGTGCCAGCTCTACAGGGGTAGGGGGCTACACCTTC.

The chain is built from TRBV4-3 and TRBJ2-1, with TRBD2 identical over 8 bases. The CDR3 covers 16 residues. Trimming removed 0 bases from V and 0 bases from J; junction bases left unmatched: 1. Germline CDR1 reads LGHNA; CDR2 reads YSLEER. As DNA, the CDR3 is TGCGCCAGCAGCCAAGAAGCGGGGGCCTCCTACAATGAGCAGTTCTTC. Translated: CASSQEAGASYNEQFF.

This clone has only one observation. This rearrangement joins TRBV29-1 to TRBJ1-1, with 11 bases identical to TRBD1. The V segment lost 4 bases and the J segment 6 bases; nucleotides outside the gene matches: 4. CDR3 size: 13 residues. Germline values: CDR1 SQVTM, CDR2 ANQGSEA. Here the CDR3 reads CSVVRDRGSEAFF. CDR3 DNA sequence: TGCAGCGTTGTCCGGGACAGGGGGTCTGAAGCTTTCTTT. The full variable domain, with the rest looked up from reference TRBV29-1 and TRBJ1-1, is SAVISQKPSRDICQRGTSLTIQCQVDSQVTMMFWYRQQPGQSLTLIATANQGSEATYESGFVIDKFPISRPNLTFSTLTVSNMSPEDSSIYLCSVVRDRGSEAFFGQGTRLTVV.

The V and J genes are TRBV7-8 and TRBJ1-1, with D unclear. This CDR3 has 13 residues. V lost 1 base, J lost 1 base, and 4 bases lay in between. In germline, CDR1 is SGHVS, CDR2 FQNEAQ. The CDR3 loop reads CASSLVPNTEAFF. DNA of the CDR3: TGTGCCAGCAGCTTAGTACCGAACACTGAAGCTTTCTTT.

The chain uses TRBV6-5 and TRBJ1-2; 8 positions agree with TRBD1. Germline assignment: CDR1 MNHEY and CDR2 SVGAGI. Losses at the gene ends were 8 bases for V and 3 bases for J; bases not matched to a gene: 8. The CDR3 extends over 14 amino acids. The CDR3 DNA is TGTGCCAGCTACTCGTTGACAGGGGACTATGGCTACACCTTC. The encoded protein is CASYSLTGDYGYTF.

The V call is TRBV18, the J call TRBJ2-2, with no clear D. With 8 bases removed from V and 0 bases from J, the gap between germline ends came to 10 bases. The CDR3 is 14 amino acids. CDR1 is KGHSH and CDR2 is LQKENI in the germline V gene. CDR3 in amino acids: CASQDTANTGELFF. The DNA of the CDR3 is TGTGCCAGCCAAGACACGGCGAACACCGGGGAGCTGTTTTTT.

CDR3 nucleotides: TGTGCCAGCAGCTTAGTTCGGGACGTCACCTACGAGCAGTACTTC. This translates into CASSLVRDVTYEQYF. The V gene is TRBV7-9, the J gene TRBJ2-7; D tentatively reads TRBD1 or TRBD2 (5 bases each). CDR3 size: 15 residues. CDR1 is SEHNR and CDR2 is FQNEAQ in the germline V gene (reference sequence). V lost 1 base, J lost 2 bases, and 12 bases lay in between.

The count of this clone is one. The rearrangement joins TRBV28 to TRBJ1-6; D unresolved. V dropped 6 bases and J dropped 8 bases, with 8 bases sitting between them. Germline CDR1 MDHEN, CDR2 SYDVKM. This CDR3 has 12 residues. The CDR3 region has the DNA TGTGCCAGCAGGAGCTGGGATTCACCCCTCCACTTT. This codes for CASRSWDSPLHF.

This clone showed up just once. The V and J genes are TRBV20-1 and TRBJ1-1; D gene uncertain. Trimming cost V 3 bases and J 0 bases, with 8 bases left between them. The CDR3 has 13 residues. Looked up from germline, CDR1 is DFQATT and CDR2 is SNEGSKA (reference sequence). CDR3 loop: CSASGRMNTEAFF. In DNA, the CDR3 is TGCAGTGCTAGTGGACGTATGAACACTGAAGCTTTCTTT.

The genes are TRBV19 and TRBJ1-5; D not resolved. The CDR3 runs to 16 residues. Between the trimmed V and J ends, which lost 3 bases and 2 bases, there was a span of 14 bases. Per germline, CDR1 LNHDA and CDR2 SQIVND (reference sequence). CDR3 DNA sequence: TGTGCCAGTAGTATTTTGTCGGGGTTGGGCAATCAGCCCCAGCATTTT. Protein product: CASSILSGLGNQPQHF. The whole variable domain, remainder taken from reference TRBV19 and TRBJ1-5, is DGGITQSPKYLFRKEGQNVTLSCEQNLNHDAMYWYRQDPGQGLRLIYYSQIVNDFQKGDIAEGYSVSREKKESFPLTVTSAQKNPTAFYLCASSILSGLGNQPQHFGDGTRLSIL.